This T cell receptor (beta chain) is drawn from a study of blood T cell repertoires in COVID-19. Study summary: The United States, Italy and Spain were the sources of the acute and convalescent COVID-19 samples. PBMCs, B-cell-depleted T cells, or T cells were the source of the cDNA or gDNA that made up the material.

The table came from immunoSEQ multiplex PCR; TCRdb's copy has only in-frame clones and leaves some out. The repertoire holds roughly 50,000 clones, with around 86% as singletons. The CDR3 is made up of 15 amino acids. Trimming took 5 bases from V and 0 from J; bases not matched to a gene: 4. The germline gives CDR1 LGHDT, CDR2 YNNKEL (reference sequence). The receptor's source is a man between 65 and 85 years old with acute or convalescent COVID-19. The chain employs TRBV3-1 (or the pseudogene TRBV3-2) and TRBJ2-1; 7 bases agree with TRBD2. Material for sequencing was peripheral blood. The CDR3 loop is CASSSGGSSYNEQFF. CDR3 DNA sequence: TGTGCCAGCAGCTCGGGGGGTAGCTCCTACAATGAGCAGTTCTTC.